Included here is one TCR beta chain sequence, with context. This sample was included in a study of T cells in Graves' hyperthyroidism and ophthalmopathy. Study as a whole: Peripheral blood was collected at initial diagnosis, before any treatment.

The source material, RNA transcripts, was used to amplify TCR beta CDR3 regions. TCR CDR3 underwent first-round RT-PCR with the HTBI primer set. TCRdb passed the multiplex PCR reads through MiXCR, listing each CDR3 protein once. Of more than 600,000 distinct CDR3 sequences in the sample, less than 20% were seen once. For Graves' hyperthyroidism to be stable, ophthalmopathy could not progress within 18 months. On the basis of clinical symptoms, serum thyroxine and TRAb, thyroid ultrasound and orbital computed tomography, diagnoses were made. The CDR3 has 20 amino acids. Germline assignment: CDR1 MGHRA and CDR2 YSYEKL. V gave up 7 bases and J gave up 0 bases, with 28 bases separating them.

The sequenced sample was blood. This receptor was taken from a man in his late teens or twenties with Graves' hyperthyroidism. The gene calls are TRBV4-1 and TRBJ2-1; perhaps TRBD2 as D (7 bases). The CDR3 DNA reads as TGCGCCAGCACGAGTGTAGGGGGGTCCGGGGGGCGGATCTCCTACAATGAGCAGTTCTTC. It specifies CASTSVGGSGGRISYNEQFF.